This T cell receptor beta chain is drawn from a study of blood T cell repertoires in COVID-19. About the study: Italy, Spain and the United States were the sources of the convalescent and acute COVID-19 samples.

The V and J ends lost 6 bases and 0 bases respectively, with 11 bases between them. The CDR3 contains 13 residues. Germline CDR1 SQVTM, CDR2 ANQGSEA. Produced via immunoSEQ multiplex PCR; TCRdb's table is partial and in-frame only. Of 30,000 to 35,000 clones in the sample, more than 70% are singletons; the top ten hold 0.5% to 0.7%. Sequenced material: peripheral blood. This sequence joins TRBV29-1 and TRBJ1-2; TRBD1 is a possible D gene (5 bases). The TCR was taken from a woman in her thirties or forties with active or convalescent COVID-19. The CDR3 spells CSVLREANYGYTF. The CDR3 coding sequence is TGCAGCGTCCTCAGGGAGGCTAACTATGGCTACACCTTC.